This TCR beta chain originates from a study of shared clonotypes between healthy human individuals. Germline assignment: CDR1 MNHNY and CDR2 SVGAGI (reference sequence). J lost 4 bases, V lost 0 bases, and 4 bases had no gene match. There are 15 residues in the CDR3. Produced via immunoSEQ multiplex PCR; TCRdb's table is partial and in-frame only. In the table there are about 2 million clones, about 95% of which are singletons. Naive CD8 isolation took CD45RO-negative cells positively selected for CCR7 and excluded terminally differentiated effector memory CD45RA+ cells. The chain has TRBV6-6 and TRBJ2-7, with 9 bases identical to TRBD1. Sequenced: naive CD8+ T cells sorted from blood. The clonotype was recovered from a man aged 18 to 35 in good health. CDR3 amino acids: CASSYSSGQGYEQYF. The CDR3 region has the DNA TGTGCCAGCAGTTACTCTTCGGGACAGGGTTACGAGCAGTACTTC.